The T cell receptor (beta chain) described here comes from a study of glioma-infiltrating T cells after dendritic cell vaccination. Overall study: Between about 2002 and 2013, patients got autologous tumor lysate-pulsed dendritic cell vaccines.

A note on this clone: Antigen unknown.

The immunoSEQ assay amplified TCRB CDR3 from up to about 2 ug DNA. Measured with immunoSEQ multiplex PCR; TCRdb has only the in-frame clones, and not every one. The sample includes over 90,000 clones, 80% to 90% of them seen just once. Study-wide results and limits: Estimated pretreatment TIL content predicted outcome after dendritic cell vaccination. Only a small number of patients had complete blood and tumor samples.

This material consisted of blood, taken before dendritic cell vaccination. The source is a human donor with glioblastoma.

The CDR3 DNA is TGTGCCAGCAGCCACTTAGCCCCCGGGGAGCTGTTTTTT. Translating gives CASSHLAPGELFF. The chain combines TRBV7-6 with TRBJ2-2; the D is unclear. In germline, CDR1 is SGHVS, CDR2 FNYEAQ. The V end was cut by 5 bases, the J end by 6 bases, with 10 bases between. This CDR3 is 13 amino acids long.